This is a list of T cell receptor beta chains from one sample in a study of blood T cell repertoires in COVID-19. Clones were sequenced by immunoSEQ multiplex PCR, and TCRdb holds only the in-frame ones, with some missing. The table includes 200,000 to 250,000 clones, around 90% detected once. The sequenced sample was PBMCs or T cells enriched from blood (not recorded which). Receptors were obtained from a man between 25 and 39 years old who had recovered from COVID-19. Each CDR3 is given with its conserved first and last residue. A D gene is named only where the DNA matches it firmly. Clone size is not always given. Where it is, it says once, few, many or a class for expanded clones.

clone_size	v_call	d_call	j_call	cdr3_nt	cdr3_aa
NA	TRBV28	NA	TRBJ1-4	TGTGCCAGCATTACAGGGATCGGTGAAAAACTGTTTTTT	CASITGIGEKLFF
few	TRBV9	TRBD2	TRBJ2-2	TGTGCCAGCAGCCCACAACCGATGGGACTAGCTAACACCGGGGAGCTGTTTTTT	CASSPQPMGLANTGELFF
NA	TRBV18	TRBD2	TRBJ2-1	TGTGCCAGCTCACCACAGGGCGGGGGGGCTGGTAATGAGCAGTTCTTC	CASSPQGGGAGNEQFF
NA	TRBV11-3	TRBD2	TRBJ2-1	TGTGCCAGCAGTAGGACTAGCGGGAGTAAAAATGAGCAGTTCTTC	CASSRTSGSKNEQFF
NA	TRBV9	NA	TRBJ1-2	TGTGCCAGCGAGCGAGGTGACTATGGCTACACCTTC	CASERGDYGYTF
NA	TRBV3-1/TRBV3-2	TRBD2	TRBJ2-1	TGTGCCAGCAGCTACCCACTAGCGGGCCCAAATGAGCAGTTCTTC	CASSYPLAGPNEQFF
NA	TRBV27	TRBD2	TRBJ2-5	TGTGCCAGCAGCTCCGGACTAGCGGGGATCCAAGAGACCCAGTACTTC	CASSSGLAGIQETQYF
NA	TRBV19	NA	TRBJ1-1	TGTGCCAGTAGTATAGATCTACCCAGGGTGGAGACTGAAGCTTTCTTT	CASSIDLPRVETEAFF
few	TRBV5-1	NA	TRBJ2-7	TGCGCCAGCACCCAAAACGAGGGCGACGAGCAGTACTTC	CASTQNEGDEQYF
NA	TRBV2	TRBD1	TRBJ1-4	TGTGCCAGCAGTGAGACAGGGGTCCTGTTTTTT	CASSETGVLFF
NA	TRBV19	NA	TRBJ1-2	TGTGCCAGTAGATCTGATAGCGTGAATGCCTATGGCTACACCTTC	CASRSDSVNAYGYTF
once	TRBV7-2	NA	TRBJ1-2	TGTGCCAGCAGCTCGGGTCGGAAGTCGGAGGAAAGTAGCTACACCTTC	CASSSGRKSEESSYTF
NA	TRBV10-1	NA	TRBJ2-7	TGCGCCAGCAGTGAGTCGGCGGGCGAGCAGTACTTC	CASSESAGEQYF
NA	TRBV24-1	TRBD1	TRBJ1-5	TGTGCCACCAGTGAACACCGGGACAGGGGGCCTCATAGCAATCAGCCCCAGCATTTT	CATSEHRDRGPHSNQPQHF
NA	TRBV5-8	TRBD1	TRBJ1-4	TGTGCCAGCAGCATAACCGGGACAGGGCCTAATGAAAAACTGTTTTTT	CASSITGTGPNEKLFF
NA	TRBV24-1	TRBD1	TRBJ2-5	TGTGCCACCAGGTGGGGACAGGGATTAGTAGAGACCCAGTACTTC	CATRWGQGLVETQYF
NA	TRBV18	TRBD1	TRBJ1-5	TGTGCCAGCTCACCTAACGATGAAACCGGGACTGAAACCGGGACAGGGGACAATCAGCCCCAGCATTTT	CASSPNDETGTETGTGDNQPQHF
NA	TRBV6-5	TRBD2	TRBJ2-1	TGTGCCAGCACTTCTAGCGGGGGAAAGGATGAGCAGTTCTTC	CASTSSGGKDEQFF
NA	TRBV5-1	TRBD2	TRBJ2-7	TGCGCCAGCAGCTTGTTGCCACCTCTAGCGGGAGCTGACGAGCAGTACTTC	CASSLLPPLAGADEQYF
NA	TRBV25-1	NA	TRBJ1-2	TGTGCCAGCAGTGCCGGAGGGTATGACTATGGCTACACCTTC	CASSAGGYDYGYTF
NA	TRBV4-1	NA	TRBJ1-1	TGCGCCAGCAGAAGGGGTTTGGGTGAAGCTTTCTTT	CASRRGLGEAFF
NA	TRBV6-4	NA	TRBJ2-2	TGTGCCAGCAGTGGATCGCCAGGGGACACCGGGGAGCTGTTTTTT	CASSGSPGDTGELFF
once	TRBV15	NA	TRBJ2-1	TGTGCCACCAGCAGAAAGGGGGCGGGGGGCAATGAGCAGTTCTTC	CATSRKGAGGNEQFF
once	TRBV14	NA	TRBJ1-6	TGTGCCAGCAGCCGCCTGCTACAGGGCTATAATTCACCCCTCCACTTT	CASSRLLQGYNSPLHF
few	TRBV6-5	TRBD1	TRBJ2-5	TGTGCCAGCAGTCCCGGGACAGGGGAGGGAGAGACCCAGTACTTC	CASSPGTGEGETQYF
NA	TRBV4-2	TRBD1	TRBJ2-7	TGTGCCAGCAGCCAAGGAGGGACAGCGGACTTC	CASSQGGTADF
NA	TRBV14	NA	TRBJ2-7	TGTGCCAGCAGCCATAACCTCGGGACAAGATTCGAGCAGTACTTC	CASSHNLGTRFEQYF
NA	TRBV6-5	TRBD1	TRBJ2-5	TGTGCCAGCGGAATCGGGACAGCCCAAGAGACCCAGTACTTC	CASGIGTAQETQYF
NA	TRBV27	TRBD1	TRBJ2-4	TGTGCCAGCAGTGCTGGGGGAGGGACAGGGGAGAGGTACTTC	CASSAGGGTGERYF
NA	TRBV10-2	TRBD1	TRBJ1-6	TGCGCCGGGGGGCAGGGGGCGTATTCACCCCTCCACTTT	CAGGQGAYSPLHF
NA	TRBV20-1	NA	TRBJ2-5	TGCAGTGCTGGTGTGCAGGTCCAAGAGACCCAGTACTTC	CSAGVQVQETQYF
NA	TRBV6-5	TRBD1	TRBJ1-2	TGTGCCACCCACTACGGACAGGGCTATGGCTACACCTTC	CATHYGQGYGYTF
few	TRBV2	NA	TRBJ2-5	TGTGCCAGCAGACGGGAGCAAGAGACCCAGTACTTC	CASRREQETQYF
NA	TRBV12-3/TRBV12-4	NA	TRBJ2-2	TGTGCCAGCAGTTTCGGTCCCACCGGGGAGCTGTTTTTT	CASSFGPTGELFF
NA	TRBV6-2/TRBV6-3	NA	TRBJ2-2	TGTGCCAGCAGTAAGAAGCGGGTTATCAACACCGGGGAGCTGTTTTTT	CASSKKRVINTGELFF
once	TRBV30	NA	TRBJ1-6	TGTGCCTGGAGTGTCACCGGGAAGGCCCTCCACTTT	CAWSVTGKALHF
NA	TRBV10-3	NA	TRBJ2-3	TGTGCCATCATGCGGTCGGGATCCGGACCAGATACGCAGTATTTT	CAIMRSGSGPDTQYF
NA	TRBV7-2	TRBD2	TRBJ2-4	TGTGCCAGCAGCTTCCCCGGGGGGGGTTTAGCCAAAAACATTCAGTACTTC	CASSFPGGGLAKNIQYF
NA	TRBV5-4	NA	TRBJ1-2	TGTGCCAGCCGATCCCCAGGGTCGGACTATGGCTACACCTTC	CASRSPGSDYGYTF
NA	TRBV4-1	NA	TRBJ2-5	TGCGCCAGCAGCCAGTTGCAGGCCGGGGGAGAGACCCAGTACTTC	CASSQLQAGGETQYF
NA	TRBV11-2	TRBD1	TRBJ1-2	TGTGCCAGCAGCCGAGCTGGACAGGGGACCTATGGCTACACCTTC	CASSRAGQGTYGYTF
NA	TRBV5-1	TRBD1	TRBJ1-2	TGCGCCAGCAGCCTTGGACAGGGTGGCTACACCTTC	CASSLGQGGYTF
NA	TRBV9	NA	TRBJ2-7	TGTGCCAGCAGCAAAGCTAGCTCCGGCTACGAGCAGTACTTC	CASSKASSGYEQYF